This T cell receptor (beta chain) is from a study of cytomegalovirus exposure and HLA in healthy donors. 13 Jbeta primers and 60 Vbeta primers were used for the PCR. Sequenced by immunoSEQ multiplex PCR; TCRdb stores in-frame clones only, minus some. The sample includes approximately 47,000 clones. The specimen sequenced was PBMCs. This clonotype was obtained from a male donor in good health and CMV-seronegative.

The CDR3 spells CASSRTSGGYLQETQYF. CDR3 sequence (DNA): TGTGCCAGCAGTCGGACTAGCGGGGGGTACCTCCAAGAGACCCAGTACTTC. V usage is TRBV7-9 and J usage is TRBJ2-5; 14 positions match TRBD2. V shed 6 bases and J 1 base; nucleotides not matched to a gene: 7. The CDR3 consists of 17 residues. Germline CDR1 and CDR2: SEHNR and FQNEAQ (reference sequence).